Listed here are 7 T cell receptor beta chains from one sample, sequenced in a study of cytomegalovirus exposure and HLA in healthy donors (dated by TCRdb to about 2017). Receptor libraries were prepared by the immunoSEQ multiplex PCR assay. For the multiplex PCR, a mixture combining 60 forward primers for TCR Vbeta segments and 13 reverse primers for TCR Jbeta segments was used. TCRdb carries this immuneACCESS record with in-frame sequences only. Its versions omit some clonotypes, under half of them owing to an unresolved V gene in the studies checked, with the rest unexplained. For this sample there are around 33,000 clones; 76% appear just once. The ten largest clones add up to 8.4% of the sample. Sequencing used PBMCs. The receptors shown here come from a woman aged 25-40 years in good health and CMV-seropositive.

This clone was seen just once. The CDR3 bases are TGTGCCATCAGTTCCAACAGCGGTCCCCAGCATTTT. This translates into CAISSNSGPQHF. The chain joins TRBV10-3 to TRBJ1-5; D is ambiguous. Germline CDR1 ENHRY, CDR2 SYGVKD. The length of the CDR3 is 12 residues. Trimming shortened V by 5 bases and J by 10 bases, and 12 bases separated the two germline ends.

Details on this clone: A read error may account for a junction end that differs from germline. The rearrangement joins TRBV7-9 to TRBJ2-1, with D possibly matching TRBD2 (5 bases). The CDR3 has 14 residues. Germline V lookup: CDR1 SEHNR, CDR2 FQNEAQ (reference sequence). CDR3 sequence (DNA): TGTTCCAGCAGCCAGTACACGGACTCCAATGAGCAGTTCTTC. Translation gives CSSSQYTDSNEQFF.

Details on this clone: Other DNA variants within this sample encode the same CDR3. The V call is TRBV5-1, the J call TRBJ2-7, with D perhaps matching TRBD2 (5 bases). Trimming removed 3 bases at V and 0 bases at J, with 7 bases between. Germline V CDR1 and CDR2: SGHRS, YFSETQ. The CDR3 is 13 residues long. The CDR3 DNA reads TGCGCCAGCAGCTCGGGGTCCTCCTACGAGCAGTACTTC. Its translation is CASSSGSSYEQYF.

This clone appeared a single time. The rearrangement uses TRBV7-8 and TRBJ1-6; D might be TRBD1 (6 bases). V lost 1 base, J lost 5 bases, and 9 bases lay in between. The CDR3 totals 15 residues. Germline V gene sequence: CDR1 SGHVS, CDR2 FQNEAQ. The CDR3: CASSLGDRNNSPLHF. CDR3 nucleotide sequence: TGTGCCAGCAGCTTAGGTGACAGGAATAATTCACCCCTCCACTTT.

This clone was picked up a small number of times. This sequence joins TRBV9 and TRBJ2-5; D is perhaps TRBD1 (5 bases). This CDR3 has 14 residues. V lost 6 bases and J lost 2, with 14 bases in between. Germline V gives CDR1 SGDLS, CDR2 YYNGEE. The CDR3 loop is CASKKGVGQETQYF. In DNA form, the CDR3 reads TGTGCCAGCAAAAAAGGGGTGGGGCAAGAGACCCAGTACTTC.

This clone was seen only a few times. V is TRBV28 and J is TRBJ2-7, with 10 bases that match TRBD2. Germline CDR1 reads MDHEN; CDR2 reads SYDVKM. This CDR3 is built from 16 residues. The J segment lost 1 base and the V segment lost 5 bases, leaving 8 bases of the junction unmatched. The CDR3 DNA reads as TGTGCCAGCAGTCCGGCCGGGACTAGCGATTCCTACGAGCAGTACTTC. Its translation is CASSPAGTSDSYEQYF.

This clone appeared a few times. This chain joins TRBV2 and TRBJ1-2; D possibly corresponds to TRBD1 (5 bases). CDR3 size: 13 residues. Looked up from germline, CDR1 is SNHLY and CDR2 is FYNNEI. Trimming took off 6 bases at V and 2 bases at J, with 10 bases between the two ends. The CDR3 sequence: CASSSTENYGYTF. The CDR3 nucleotides read TGTGCCAGCAGCTCGACAGAAAACTATGGCTACACCTTC. Full variable domain (rest looked up from reference TRBV2 and TRBJ1-2): EPEVTQTPSHQVTQMGQEVILRCVPISNHLYFYWYRQILGQKVEFLVSFYNNEISEKSEIFDDQFSVERPDGSNFTLKIRSTKLEDSAMYFCASSSTENYGYTFGSGTRLTVV.